The sample holds a few counts of the clone carrying this T cell receptor (beta chain). Its antigen is unknown. The CDR3 has 13 residues. CDR1 and CDR2 (germline): LNHDA, SQIVND (reference sequence). Trimming pared 6 bases from V and 3 bases from J, leaving 12 bases between. The data were obtained in a study of cytomegalovirus exposure and HLA in healthy donors. PCR primers comprised 60 Vbeta and 13 Jbeta primers. Clones were read by immunoSEQ multiplex PCR, and TCRdb kept only the in-frame ones, dropping some. This table has about 110,000 clones, 65% to 80% appearing once. Study findings and constraints: The study dropped some indistinguishable V segments, TRBV6-2 and TRBV6-3 among them. A later analysis showed TCR association rates differing by HLA locus, peaking at DRB1 and lowest at HLA-C. In vitro confirmation showed three CMV-associated chains to be CMV antigen specific.

This TCR was recovered from a male donor in good health and CMV-seropositive. This chain connects TRBV19 to TRBJ2-7; D is possibly TRBD2 (5 bases). Sequenced: PBMCs. The CDR3 is CASSPAGLYEQYF. CDR3 nucleotide sequence: TGTGCCAGTAGCCCCGCGGGTCTCTACGAGCAGTACTTC. Supplemented by reference TRBV19 and TRBJ2-7, the full variable domain reads DGGITQSPKYLFRKEGQNVTLSCEQNLNHDAMYWYRQDPGQGLRLIYYSQIVNDFQKGDIAEGYSVSREKKESFPLTVTSAQKNPTAFYLCASSPAGLYEQYFGPGTRLTVT.